These T cell receptor beta chains were read from a single sample in a study of long-term antiretroviral therapy in people with HIV. Generated by immunoSEQ multiplex PCR, the TCRdb table keeps only in-frame clones and is missing some. Here the sample spans fewer than 25,000 clones, approximately 86% being singletons. The sample in question was unsorted PBMCs, obtained 1.2 years after starting antiretroviral therapy. The receptor source for this set is a man aged 50-59 years with HIV. The CDR3 runs from the conserved cysteine through the conserved F or W. The D gene is left open where the match is weak. Some rows mark clone size as missing; the rest say once, few, many or name a class of expanded clone.

clone_size: -
j_call: TRBJ1-2
d_call: -
v_call: TRBV4-3
cdr3_aa: CASSQVGGAGAGYTF
cdr3_nt: TGCGCCAGCAGCCAAGTCGGGGGTGCGGGGGCTGGCTACACCTTC

clone_size: -
j_call: TRBJ1-6
d_call: -
v_call: TRBV9
cdr3_aa: CASSVEGSYNSPLHF
cdr3_nt: TGTGCCAGCAGCGTAGAAGGGTCCTATAATTCACCCCTCCACTTT

clone_size: -
j_call: TRBJ2-3
d_call: -
v_call: TRBV19
cdr3_aa: CASSMGRSRDTQYF
cdr3_nt: TGTGCCAGTAGTATGGGACGGTCGAGGGATACGCAGTATTTT

clone_size: -
j_call: TRBJ2-1
d_call: TRBD2
v_call: TRBV9
cdr3_aa: CASSGTSGAYNEQFF
cdr3_nt: TGTGCCAGCAGCGGAACTAGCGGGGCCTACAATGAGCAGTTCTTC

clone_size: -
j_call: TRBJ2-7
d_call: TRBD1
v_call: TRBV29-1
cdr3_aa: CSVSWGTAYYEQYF
cdr3_nt: TGCAGCGTCTCCTGGGGGACAGCTTACTACGAGCAGTACTTC

clone_size: -
j_call: TRBJ2-4
d_call: -
v_call: TRBV11-2
cdr3_aa: CASRPTWYGKNIQYF
cdr3_nt: TGTGCCAGCAGGCCTACATGGTATGGCAAAAACATTCAGTACTTC

clone_size: -
j_call: TRBJ2-1
d_call: -
v_call: TRBV5-6
cdr3_aa: CASSFINEQFF
cdr3_nt: TGTGCCAGCAGCTTCATCAACGAGCAGTTCTTC

clone_size: -
j_call: TRBJ1-6
d_call: -
v_call: TRBV14
cdr3_aa: CASSQEYSYNSPLHF
cdr3_nt: TGTGCCAGCAGCCAAGAATACTCCTATAATTCACCCCTCCACTTT

clone_size: -
j_call: TRBJ1-2
d_call: -
v_call: TRBV6-5
cdr3_aa: CASSYSRPGNYGYTF
cdr3_nt: TGTGCCAGCAGTTACTCGCGTCCAGGGAACTATGGCTACACCTTC

clone_size: -
j_call: TRBJ1-1
d_call: TRBD1
v_call: TRBV10-3
cdr3_aa: CAISPRTGGRGTEAFF
cdr3_nt: TGTGCCATCAGTCCTAGGACAGGGGGCCGGGGCACTGAAGCTTTCTTT

clone_size: -
j_call: TRBJ2-1
d_call: TRBD2
v_call: TRBV5-1
cdr3_aa: CASSLGSSGGSNEQFF
cdr3_nt: TGCGCCAGCAGCTTGGGGAGTAGCGGGGGCTCCAATGAGCAGTTCTTC

clone_size: -
j_call: TRBJ2-2
d_call: -
v_call: TRBV9
cdr3_aa: CASSPRPSGGELFF
cdr3_nt: TGTGCCAGCAGCCCTCGACCAAGCGGCGGGGAGCTGTTTTTT

clone_size: -
j_call: TRBJ1-2
d_call: -
v_call: TRBV5-1
cdr3_aa: CASSTGTGSYGYTF
cdr3_nt: TGCGCCAGCAGCACGGGGACGGGAAGCTATGGCTACACCTTC

clone_size: -
j_call: TRBJ1-1
d_call: -
v_call: TRBV6-5
cdr3_aa: CASSYSRTLNTEAFF
cdr3_nt: TGTGCCAGCAGTTACTCCAGGACCTTGAACACTGAAGCTTTCTTT

clone_size: few
j_call: TRBJ2-3
d_call: -
v_call: TRBV7-3
cdr3_aa: CASSYSGTDTQYF
cdr3_nt: TGTGCCAGCAGTTATAGCGGCACAGATACGCAGTATTTT

clone_size: -
j_call: TRBJ2-7
d_call: TRBD1
v_call: TRBV14
cdr3_aa: CASSPGQGPYEQYF
cdr3_nt: TGTGCCAGCAGCCCCGGACAGGGACCTTACGAGCAGTACTTC

clone_size: once
j_call: TRBJ2-3
d_call: -
v_call: TRBV9
cdr3_aa: CASSDSGVVTDTQYF
cdr3_nt: TGTGCCAGCAGCGACTCCGGGGTGGTCACAGATACGCAGTATTTT

clone_size: -
j_call: TRBJ1-6
d_call: -
v_call: TRBV11-1
cdr3_aa: CASSLSRGGRFSPLHF
cdr3_nt: TGTGCCAGCAGCTTATCCCGAGGGGGACGTTTTTCACCCCTCCACTTT

clone_size: -
j_call: TRBJ2-1
d_call: TRBD1
v_call: TRBV6-1
cdr3_aa: CASSHTGGNEQFF
cdr3_nt: TGTGCCAGCAGTCATACAGGGGGCAATGAGCAGTTCTTC

clone_size: -
j_call: TRBJ2-5
d_call: -
v_call: TRBV29-1
cdr3_aa: CSVETRGPSKYQETQYF
cdr3_nt: TGCAGCGTTGAAACGCGAGGCCCAAGCAAATACCAAGAGACCCAGTACTTC

clone_size: -
j_call: TRBJ1-1
d_call: -
v_call: TRBV19
cdr3_aa: CASSTGKSTEAFF
cdr3_nt: TGTGCCAGTAGTACAGGGAAGAGCACTGAAGCTTTCTTT

clone_size: once
j_call: TRBJ1-1
d_call: TRBD1
v_call: TRBV7-8
cdr3_aa: CASSLADRMNTEAFF
cdr3_nt: TGTGCCAGCAGCTTAGCGGACAGGATGAACACTGAAGCTTTCTTT

clone_size: -
j_call: TRBJ1-2
d_call: -
v_call: TRBV7-2
cdr3_aa: CASSWAQGDGYTF
cdr3_nt: TGTGCCAGCAGCTGGGCACAGGGAGATGGCTACACCTTC

clone_size: -
j_call: TRBJ2-7
d_call: TRBD2
v_call: TRBV6-1
cdr3_aa: CASRGGGAGLDEQYF
cdr3_nt: TGTGCCAGCAGGGGCGGGGGGGCCGGTTTGGATGAGCAGTACTTC

clone_size: -
j_call: TRBJ1-6
d_call: -
v_call: TRBV6-5
cdr3_aa: CASSYSKEGFGSPLHF
cdr3_nt: TGTGCCAGCAGTTACTCGAAGGAGGGGTTCGGTTCACCCCTCCACTTT

clone_size: -
j_call: TRBJ1-1
d_call: TRBD1
v_call: TRBV6-5
cdr3_aa: CASSFTGGMNTEAFF
cdr3_nt: TGTGCCAGCAGTTTTACAGGGGGTATGAACACTGAAGCTTTCTTT

clone_size: few
j_call: TRBJ1-2
d_call: -
v_call: TRBV5-6
cdr3_aa: CASTLSTYGYTF
cdr3_nt: TGTGCCAGCACCTTATCCACATATGGCTACACCTTC

clone_size: -
j_call: TRBJ1-1
d_call: -
v_call: TRBV19
cdr3_aa: CASSTQRGTEAFF
cdr3_nt: TGTGCCAGTAGTACCCAGAGGGGGACTGAAGCTTTCTTT

clone_size: -
j_call: TRBJ2-7
d_call: TRBD2
v_call: TRBV6-6
cdr3_aa: CASSYDLAVGEQYF
cdr3_nt: TGTGCCAGCAGCTACGATCTAGCGGTCGGCGAGCAGTACTTC

clone_size: -
j_call: TRBJ2-3
d_call: TRBD1
v_call: TRBV5-1
cdr3_aa: CASSPARTGGTDTQYF
cdr3_nt: TGCGCCAGCAGCCCCGCCAGGACAGGGGGCACAGATACGCAGTATTTT

clone_size: -
j_call: TRBJ1-5
d_call: TRBD1
v_call: TRBV19
cdr3_aa: CASSPTGVGNQPQHF
cdr3_nt: TGTGCCAGTAGTCCTACAGGGGTGGGCAATCAGCCCCAGCATTTT

clone_size: -
j_call: TRBJ1-2
d_call: TRBD1
v_call: TRBV5-6
cdr3_aa: CASSIWDSDGYTF
cdr3_nt: TGTGCCAGCAGCATATGGGACAGCGATGGCTACACCTTC

clone_size: -
j_call: TRBJ2-1
d_call: TRBD2
v_call: TRBV7-6
cdr3_aa: CASSLGGGTSGGYNEQFF
cdr3_nt: TGTGCCAGCAGCTTGGGAGGAGGGACTAGCGGGGGCTACAATGAGCAGTTCTTC

clone_size: medium-sized
j_call: TRBJ2-7
d_call: -
v_call: TRBV5-6
cdr3_aa: CASSLPGPNLYEQYF
cdr3_nt: TGTGCCAGCAGCCTACCGGGACCCAACCTCTACGAGCAGTACTTC

clone_size: -
j_call: TRBJ2-7
d_call: -
v_call: TRBV7-8
cdr3_aa: CASSPRDDSYEQYF
cdr3_nt: TGTGCCAGCAGCCCCCGGGACGACTCCTACGAGCAGTACTTC

clone_size: -
j_call: TRBJ2-7
d_call: -
v_call: TRBV7-8
cdr3_aa: CASSLYPYEQYF
cdr3_nt: TGTGCCAGCAGCTTATACCCCTACGAGCAGTACTTC

clone_size: -
j_call: TRBJ2-3
d_call: TRBD2
v_call: TRBV15
cdr3_aa: CATSESNLAGGPGDTQYF
cdr3_nt: TGTGCCACCAGTGAATCCAACTTAGCGGGGGGGCCAGGAGATACGCAGTATTTT

clone_size: once
j_call: TRBJ1-2
d_call: TRBD1
v_call: TRBV28
cdr3_aa: CASYEQGAKSSYGYTF
cdr3_nt: TGTGCCAGCTACGAACAGGGGGCCAAAAGTAGCTATGGCTACACCTTC

clone_size: -
j_call: TRBJ2-7
d_call: TRBD2
v_call: TRBV18
cdr3_aa: CASSPGLAGNTYEQYF
cdr3_nt: TGTGCCAGCTCACCGGGACTAGCGGGGAACACCTACGAGCAGTACTTC

clone_size: -
j_call: TRBJ2-7
d_call: -
v_call: TRBV14
cdr3_aa: CASSQESGSSYEQYF
cdr3_nt: TGTGCCAGCAGCCAAGAAAGTGGGAGCTCCTACGAGCAGTACTTC

clone_size: few
j_call: TRBJ1-1
d_call: TRBD1
v_call: TRBV5-4
cdr3_aa: CASSWPGVKGAVYQNTEAFF
cdr3_nt: TGTGCCAGCAGCTGGCCAGGTGTGAAGGGGGCGGTATATCAAAACACTGAAGCTTTCTTT

clone_size: -
j_call: TRBJ2-7
d_call: -
v_call: TRBV6-1
cdr3_aa: CASARGSYEQYF
cdr3_nt: TGTGCCAGCGCCCGGGGGTCCTACGAGCAGTACTTC

clone_size: -
j_call: TRBJ2-2
d_call: -
v_call: TRBV11-2
cdr3_aa: CASSFRDLGELFF
cdr3_nt: TGTGCCAGCAGCTTCAGGGATCTAGGGGAGCTGTTTTTT

clone_size: -
j_call: TRBJ1-5
d_call: -
v_call: TRBV19
cdr3_aa: CASSILDRANQPQHF
cdr3_nt: TGTGCCAGTAGTATTTTGGACCGGGCCAATCAGCCCCAGCATTTT

clone_size: -
j_call: TRBJ1-3
d_call: TRBD1
v_call: TRBV28
cdr3_aa: CASSFPSSGGGSGNTIYF
cdr3_nt: TGTGCCAGCAGTTTCCCCTCCTCGGGAGGGGGCAGTGGAAACACCATATATTTT

clone_size: -
j_call: TRBJ1-4
d_call: -
v_call: TRBV7-8
cdr3_aa: CASSLDPSTRPNEKLFF
cdr3_nt: TGTGCCAGCAGCTTAGACCCATCGACTAGACCTAATGAAAAACTGTTTTTT

clone_size: -
j_call: TRBJ1-1
d_call: -
v_call: TRBV7-9
cdr3_aa: CASSLEGHRNTEAFF
cdr3_nt: TGTGCCAGCAGCCTAGAGGGACACCGGAACACTGAAGCTTTCTTT

clone_size: -
j_call: TRBJ1-4
d_call: TRBD1
v_call: TRBV5-1
cdr3_aa: CASSPRGLGEKLFF
cdr3_nt: TGCGCCAGCAGCCCCAGGGGGCTTGGTGAAAAACTGTTTTTT

clone_size: -
j_call: TRBJ1-2
d_call: TRBD1
v_call: TRBV5-8
cdr3_aa: CASSIWDSDGYTF
cdr3_nt: TGTGCCAGCAGCATATGGGACAGCGATGGCTACACCTTC

clone_size: -
j_call: TRBJ1-1
d_call: -
v_call: TRBV2
cdr3_aa: CASKGKANTEAFF
cdr3_nt: TGTGCCAGCAAGGGGAAAGCGAACACTGAAGCTTTCTTT

clone_size: -
j_call: TRBJ2-7
d_call: TRBD2
v_call: TRBV7-8
cdr3_aa: CASSSLRLAGHEQYF
cdr3_nt: TGTGCCAGCAGCTCCTTAAGACTAGCGGGGCACGAGCAGTACTTC

clone_size: -
j_call: TRBJ2-1
d_call: -
v_call: TRBV6-6
cdr3_aa: CASSTGNNEQFF
cdr3_nt: TGTGCCAGCAGTACGGGGAACAATGAGCAGTTCTTC

clone_size: -
j_call: TRBJ2-1
d_call: TRBD2
v_call: TRBV19
cdr3_aa: CASSLAGGIYNEQFF
cdr3_nt: TGTGCCAGTAGTCTAGCGGGGGGGATCTACAATGAGCAGTTCTTC

clone_size: once
j_call: TRBJ2-7
d_call: TRBD2
v_call: TRBV27
cdr3_aa: CASSSPTSGTYEQYF
cdr3_nt: TGTGCCAGCAGTTCCCCGACTAGCGGGACCTACGAGCAGTACTTC

clone_size: -
j_call: TRBJ1-2
d_call: -
v_call: TRBV6-6
cdr3_aa: CASSYDGGGFGYTF
cdr3_nt: TGTGCCAGCAGTTACGATGGGGGGGGGTTTGGCTACACCTTC